This T cell receptor beta chain was identified in a study of cytomegalovirus exposure and HLA in healthy donors. Looked up from germline, CDR1 is SGDLS and CDR2 is YYNGEE. This CDR3 contains 16 residues. V was trimmed by 0 bases and J by 5 bases, leaving 18 bases between them. TCRdb keeps only in-frame clones here, not all; method: immunoSEQ multiplex PCR. The sample consists of 250,000 to 350,000 clones, 75% to 90% of them appearing once. From the approximately 110-subject validation cohort, which was separate from the roughly 690-subject first cohort, the donors were drawn. The chain combines TRBV9 with TRBJ2-7; a weak D match, TRBD2 (5 bases). This TCR came from a woman aged 18-29 years in good health and CMV-seronegative. Sequencing used PBMCs. The CDR3 sequence: CASSVGPGLSRNEQYF. Here the CDR3 DNA reads TGTGCCAGCAGCGTAGGTCCGGGATTAAGTAGAAACGAGCAGTACTTC.